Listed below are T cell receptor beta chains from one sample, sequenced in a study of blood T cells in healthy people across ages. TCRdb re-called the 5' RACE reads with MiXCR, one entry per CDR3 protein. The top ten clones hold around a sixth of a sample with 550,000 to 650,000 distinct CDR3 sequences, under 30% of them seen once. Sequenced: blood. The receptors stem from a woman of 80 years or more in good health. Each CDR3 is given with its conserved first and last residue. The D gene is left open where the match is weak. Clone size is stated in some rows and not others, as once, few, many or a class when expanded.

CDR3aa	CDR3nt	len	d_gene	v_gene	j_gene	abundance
CGKLMGDEQFF	TGTGGAAAATTAATGGGTGACGAGCAGTTCTTC	11	-	TRBV28	TRBJ2-1	-
CASSYSRGTLELNEQFF	TGTGCCAGCAGTTACTCACGGGGGACTCTGGAACTCAATGAGCAGTTCTTC	17	-	TRBV6-2/TRBV6-3	TRBJ2-1	many
CASSWGAGGGQNEQFF	TGTGCCAGCAGCTGGGGAGCGGGGGGAGGGCAAAATGAGCAGTTCTTC	16	TRBD2	TRBV7-3	TRBJ2-1	many
CASSIEQSGYTF	TGTGCCAGTAGTATAGAACAGAGCGGCTACACCTTC	12	-	TRBV19	TRBJ1-2	-
CASTTPGVESYGYTF	TGTGCCAGTACCACCCCAGGGGTCGAATCCTATGGCTACACCTTC	15	-	TRBV19	TRBJ1-2	many
CASSALQGVSADTQYF	TGTGCCAGCAGTGCTCTACAGGGAGTGAGCGCAGATACGCAGTATTTT	16	-	TRBV12-3/TRBV12-4	TRBJ2-3	-
CASSLAVPTDAQYF	TGTGCCAGCAGTCTAGCGGTGCCCACAGATGCGCAGTATTTT	14	TRBD2	TRBV12-3/TRBV12-4	TRBJ2-3	-
CASSPQRTSGADNEQFF	TGTGCCAGCAGCCCCCAACGGACTAGCGGGGCAGACAATGAGCAGTTCTTC	17	TRBD2	TRBV4-2	TRBJ2-1	many
CASSLLRGTEAFF	TGTGCCAGCAGCTTGCTACGGGGGACTGAAGCTTTCTTT	13	-	TRBV27	TRBJ1-1	many
CASSQVFGEAFF	TGTGCCAGCAGCCAAGTCTTTGGGGAAGCTTTCTTT	12	-	TRBV3-1	TRBJ1-1	few
CASSEGSRSGVEAFF	TGTGCCAGCAGTGAAGGAAGCCGGTCAGGGGTGGAAGCTTTCTTT	15	-	TRBV6-1	TRBJ1-1	few
CASSLTSTRSRRRGDTEAFF	TGTGCCAGCAGCTTAACTTCGACCCGAAGTCGGCGCAGAGGCGACACTGAAGCTTTCTTT	20	-	TRBV7-3	TRBJ1-1	-
CASSEGTGYNQPQHF	TGTGCCAGCAGTGAAGGGACAGGTTACAATCAGCCCCAGCATTTT	15	TRBD1	TRBV6-1	TRBJ1-5	few
CASSRAGGTTETQYF	TGTGCCAGCAGCCGAGCGGGAGGGACAACGGAGACCCAGTACTTC	15	TRBD2	TRBV28	TRBJ2-5	many
CASGLVPGIRTDTQYF	TGTGCTAGTGGTTTGGTACCAGGGATAAGAACCGATACGCAGTATTTT	16	-	TRBV12-5	TRBJ2-3	few
CASSLGQGTNTEAFF	TGCGCCAGCAGCTTGGGTCAAGGGACGAACACTGAAGCTTTCTTT	15	-	TRBV5-1	TRBJ1-1	-
CASSFGRGRDGYTF	TGTGCCAGCAGCTTTGGCAGGGGGCGCGATGGCTACACCTTC	14	TRBD1	TRBV5-6	TRBJ1-2	many